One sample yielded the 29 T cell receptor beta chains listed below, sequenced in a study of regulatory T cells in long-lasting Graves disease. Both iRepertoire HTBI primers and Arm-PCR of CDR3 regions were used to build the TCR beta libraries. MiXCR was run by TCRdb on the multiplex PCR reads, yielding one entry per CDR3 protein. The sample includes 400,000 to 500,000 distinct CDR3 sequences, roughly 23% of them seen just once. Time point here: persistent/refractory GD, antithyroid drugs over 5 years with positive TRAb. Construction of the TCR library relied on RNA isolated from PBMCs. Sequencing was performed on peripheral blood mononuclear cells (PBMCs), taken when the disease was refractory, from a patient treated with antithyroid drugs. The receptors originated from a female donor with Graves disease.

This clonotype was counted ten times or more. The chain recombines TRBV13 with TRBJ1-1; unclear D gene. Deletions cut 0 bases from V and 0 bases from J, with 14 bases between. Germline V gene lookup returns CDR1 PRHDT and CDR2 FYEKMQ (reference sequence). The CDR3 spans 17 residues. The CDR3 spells CASSLGQRESLNTEAFF. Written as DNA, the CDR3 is TGTGCCAGCAGCTTAGGACAAAGGGAGTCCCTGAACACTGAAGCTTTCTTT.

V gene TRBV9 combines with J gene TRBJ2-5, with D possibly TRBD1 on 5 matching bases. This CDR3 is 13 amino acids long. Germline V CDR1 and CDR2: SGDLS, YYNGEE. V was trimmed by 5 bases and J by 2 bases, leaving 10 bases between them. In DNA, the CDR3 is TGTGCCAGCAGTGGCAGGGATCAAGAGACCCAGTACTTC. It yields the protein CASSGRDQETQYF.

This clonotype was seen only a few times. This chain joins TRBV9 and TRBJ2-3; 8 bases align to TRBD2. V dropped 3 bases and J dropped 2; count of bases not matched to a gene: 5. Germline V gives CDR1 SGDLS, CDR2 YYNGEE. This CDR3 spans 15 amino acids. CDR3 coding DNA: TGTGCCAGCAGCGAAGCGGGAGTTACCACAGATACGCAGTATTTT. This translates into CASSEAGVTTDTQYF.

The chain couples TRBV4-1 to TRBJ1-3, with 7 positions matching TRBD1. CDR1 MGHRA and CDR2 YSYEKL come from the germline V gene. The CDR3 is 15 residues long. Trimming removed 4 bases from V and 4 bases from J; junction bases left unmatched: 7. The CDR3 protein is CASSPWDSWGNTIYF. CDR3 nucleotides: TGCGCCAGCAGCCCGTGGGACAGTTGGGGAAACACCATATATTTT.

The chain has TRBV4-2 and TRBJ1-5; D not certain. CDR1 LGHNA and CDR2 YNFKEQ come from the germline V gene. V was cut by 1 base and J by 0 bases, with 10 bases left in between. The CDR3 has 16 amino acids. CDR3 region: CASSQATTDSNQPQHF. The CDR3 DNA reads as TGTGCCAGCAGCCAAGCGACCACGGATAGCAATCAGCCCCAGCATTTT.

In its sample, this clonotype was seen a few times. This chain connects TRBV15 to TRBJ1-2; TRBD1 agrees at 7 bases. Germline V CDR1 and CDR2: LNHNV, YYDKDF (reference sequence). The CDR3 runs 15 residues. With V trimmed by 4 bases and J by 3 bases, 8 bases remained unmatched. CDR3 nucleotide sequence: TGTGCCACCAGCAATCGTTGGGACAGCGACTATGGCTACACCTTC. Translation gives CATSNRWDSDYGYTF.

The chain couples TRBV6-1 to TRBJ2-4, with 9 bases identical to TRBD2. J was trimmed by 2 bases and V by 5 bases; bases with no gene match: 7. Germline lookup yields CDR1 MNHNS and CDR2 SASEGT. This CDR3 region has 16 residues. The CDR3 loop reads CASSKTSGRTKNIQYF. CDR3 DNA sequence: TGTGCCAGCAGTAAGACTAGCGGTAGAACCAAAAACATTCAGTACTTC.

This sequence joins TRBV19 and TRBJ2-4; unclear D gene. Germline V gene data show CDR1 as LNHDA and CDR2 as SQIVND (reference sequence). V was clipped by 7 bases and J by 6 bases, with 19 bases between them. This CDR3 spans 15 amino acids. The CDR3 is CASNHVGDPLNIQYF. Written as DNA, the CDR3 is TGTGCCAGTAATCATGTCGGCGACCCTTTAAACATTCAGTACTTC.

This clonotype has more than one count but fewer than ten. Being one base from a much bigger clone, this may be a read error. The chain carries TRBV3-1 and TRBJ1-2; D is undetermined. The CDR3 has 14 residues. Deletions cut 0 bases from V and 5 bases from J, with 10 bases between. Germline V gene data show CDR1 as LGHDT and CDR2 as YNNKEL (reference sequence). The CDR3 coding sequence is TGTGCCAGCAGCCAAGATATCGTGGGGTATGGCTACACCTTC. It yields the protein CASSQDIVGYGYTF.

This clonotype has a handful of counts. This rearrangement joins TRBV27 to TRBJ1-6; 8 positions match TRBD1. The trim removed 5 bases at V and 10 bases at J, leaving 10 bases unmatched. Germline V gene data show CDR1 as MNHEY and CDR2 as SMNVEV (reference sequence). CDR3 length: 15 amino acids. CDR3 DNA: TGTGCCAGCAGTCCCCGGGACAGGCTATTATCACCCCTCCACTTT. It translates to CASSPRDRLLSPLHF.

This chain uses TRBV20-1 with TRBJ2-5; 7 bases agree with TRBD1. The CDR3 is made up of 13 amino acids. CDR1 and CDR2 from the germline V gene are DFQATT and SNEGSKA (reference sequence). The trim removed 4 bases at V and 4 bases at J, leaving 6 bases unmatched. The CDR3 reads CSAINRGRETQYF. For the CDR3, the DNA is TGCAGTGCTATCAACAGGGGAAGAGAGACCCAGTACTTC.

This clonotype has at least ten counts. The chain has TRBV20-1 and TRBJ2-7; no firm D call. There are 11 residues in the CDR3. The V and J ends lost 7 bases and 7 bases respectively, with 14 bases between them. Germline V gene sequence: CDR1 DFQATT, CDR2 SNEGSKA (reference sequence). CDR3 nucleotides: TGCAGTGTGGAGTTTAGTGATGAGCAGTACTTC. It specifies CSVEFSDEQYF.

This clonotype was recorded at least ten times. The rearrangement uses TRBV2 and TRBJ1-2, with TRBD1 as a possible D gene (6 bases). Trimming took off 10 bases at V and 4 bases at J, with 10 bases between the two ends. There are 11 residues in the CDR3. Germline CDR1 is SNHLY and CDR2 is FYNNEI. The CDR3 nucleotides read TGTGCCACCCGGACAGTCTATGGCTACACCTTC. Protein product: CATRTVYGYTF.

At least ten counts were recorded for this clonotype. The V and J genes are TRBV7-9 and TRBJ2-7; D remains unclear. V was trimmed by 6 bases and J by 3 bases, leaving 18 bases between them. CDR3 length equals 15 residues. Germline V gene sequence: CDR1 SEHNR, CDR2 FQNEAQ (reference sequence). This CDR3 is CASSSTDLSHYEQYF. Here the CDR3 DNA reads TGTGCCAGCAGTTCTACAGATTTGTCCCACTACGAGCAGTACTTC.

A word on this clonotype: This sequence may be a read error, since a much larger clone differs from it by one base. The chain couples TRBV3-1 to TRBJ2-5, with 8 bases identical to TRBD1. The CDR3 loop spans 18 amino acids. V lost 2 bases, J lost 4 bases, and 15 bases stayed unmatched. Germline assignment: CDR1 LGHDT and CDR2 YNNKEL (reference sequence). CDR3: CASSQLGPWTGKVETQYF. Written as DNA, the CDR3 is TGTGCCAGCAGCCAACTAGGGCCTTGGACAGGGAAGGTAGAGACCCAGTACTTC.

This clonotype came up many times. The CDR3: CASRPEGDEAFF. DNA for the CDR3: TGTGCCAGCAGGCCCGAGGGCGATGAAGCTTTCTTT. The gene calls are TRBV28 and TRBJ1-1; D ambiguous. Germline CDR1 is MDHEN and CDR2 is SYDVKM. Trimming left V 6 bases short and J 7 bases short, with 12 bases between. CDR3 length: 12 residues.

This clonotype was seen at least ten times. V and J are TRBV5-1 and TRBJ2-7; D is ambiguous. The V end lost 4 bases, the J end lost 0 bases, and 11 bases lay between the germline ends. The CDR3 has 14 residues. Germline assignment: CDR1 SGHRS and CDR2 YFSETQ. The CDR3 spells CASSDPTDSYEQYF. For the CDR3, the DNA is TGCGCCAGCAGCGATCCTACCGACTCCTACGAGCAGTACTTC.

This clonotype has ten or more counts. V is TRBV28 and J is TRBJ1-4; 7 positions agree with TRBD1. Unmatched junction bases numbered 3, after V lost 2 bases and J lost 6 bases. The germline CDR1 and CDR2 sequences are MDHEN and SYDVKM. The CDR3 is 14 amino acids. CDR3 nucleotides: TGTGCCAGCAGTTTAGTAGGGGGCCATGAAAAACTGTTTTTT. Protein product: CASSLVGGHEKLFF. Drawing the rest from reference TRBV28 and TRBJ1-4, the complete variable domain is DVKVTQSSRYLVKRTGEKVFLECVQDMDHENMFWYRQDPGLGLRLIYFSYDVKMKEKGDIPEGYSVSREKKERFSLILESASTNQTSMYLCASSLVGGHEKLFFGSGTQLSVL.

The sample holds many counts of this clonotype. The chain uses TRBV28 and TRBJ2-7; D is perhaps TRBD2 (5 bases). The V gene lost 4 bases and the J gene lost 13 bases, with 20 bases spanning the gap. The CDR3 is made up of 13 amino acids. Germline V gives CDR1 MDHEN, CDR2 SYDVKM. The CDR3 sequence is CASSSGPRGPSYF. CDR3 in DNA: TGTGCCAGCAGTTCGGGTCCGCGAGGGCCGTCTTACTTC.

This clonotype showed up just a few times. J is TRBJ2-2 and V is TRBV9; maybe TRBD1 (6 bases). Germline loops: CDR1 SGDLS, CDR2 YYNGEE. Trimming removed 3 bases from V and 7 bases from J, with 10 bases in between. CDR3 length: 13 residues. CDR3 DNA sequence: TGTGCCAGCAGCGCCAGGGGCTTCGGGGAGCTGTTTTTT. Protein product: CASSARGFGELFF.

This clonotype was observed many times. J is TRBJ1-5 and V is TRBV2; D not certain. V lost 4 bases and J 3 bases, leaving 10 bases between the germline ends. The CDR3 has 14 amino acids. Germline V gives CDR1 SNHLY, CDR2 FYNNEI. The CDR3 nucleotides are TGTGCCAGCAGTGCAGTAGGGATCAATCAGCCCCAGCATTTT. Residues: CASSAVGINQPQHF.

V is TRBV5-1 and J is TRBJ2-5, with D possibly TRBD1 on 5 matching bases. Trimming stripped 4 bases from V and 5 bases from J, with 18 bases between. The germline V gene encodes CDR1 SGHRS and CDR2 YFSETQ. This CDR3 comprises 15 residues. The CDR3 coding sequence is TGCGCCAGCAGCCCCTGGTGGACACCGAGGGAGACCCAGTACTTC. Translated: CASSPWWTPRETQYF.

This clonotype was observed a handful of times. CDR3 DNA: TGTGCCAGCAGTCCGAACCGCGGACTAGCGGGAGCAGATACGCAGTATTTT. Translation: CASSPNRGLAGADTQYF. V gene TRBV6-1 combines with J gene TRBJ2-3; 13 bases align to TRBD2. This CDR3 is built from 17 residues. Germline assignment: CDR1 MNHNS and CDR2 SASEGT. J was trimmed by 4 bases and V by 5 bases; bases with no gene match: 9.

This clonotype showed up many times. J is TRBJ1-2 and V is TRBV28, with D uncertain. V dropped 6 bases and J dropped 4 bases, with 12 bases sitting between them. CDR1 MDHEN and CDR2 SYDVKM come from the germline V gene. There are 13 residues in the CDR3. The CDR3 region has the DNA TGTGCCAGCAGAAGAACCAGTTTCTATGGCTACACCTTC. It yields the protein CASRRTSFYGYTF.

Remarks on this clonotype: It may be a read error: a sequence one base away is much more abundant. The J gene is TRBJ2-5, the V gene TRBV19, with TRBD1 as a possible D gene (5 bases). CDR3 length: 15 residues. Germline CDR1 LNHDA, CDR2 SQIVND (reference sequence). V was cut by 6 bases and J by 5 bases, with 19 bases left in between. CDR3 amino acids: CASSLKTRVAETQYF. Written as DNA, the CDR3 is TGTGCCAGTAGCCTAAAGACCAGGGTCGCGGAGACCCAGTACTTC. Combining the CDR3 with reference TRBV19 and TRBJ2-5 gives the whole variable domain DGGITQSPKYLFRKEGQNVTLSCEQNLNHDAMYWYRQDPGQGLRLIYYSQIVNDFQKGDIAEGYSVSREKKESFPLTVTSAQKNPTAFYLCASSLKTRVAETQYFGPGTRLLVL.

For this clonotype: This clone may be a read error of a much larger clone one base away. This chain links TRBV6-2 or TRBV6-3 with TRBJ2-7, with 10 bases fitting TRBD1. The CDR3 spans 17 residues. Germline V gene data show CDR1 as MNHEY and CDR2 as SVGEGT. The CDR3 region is CASRPSRGTGVYYERYF. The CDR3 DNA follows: TGTGCCAGCAGACCCTCAAGAGGGACAGGGGTTTACTACGAGCGGTACTTC.

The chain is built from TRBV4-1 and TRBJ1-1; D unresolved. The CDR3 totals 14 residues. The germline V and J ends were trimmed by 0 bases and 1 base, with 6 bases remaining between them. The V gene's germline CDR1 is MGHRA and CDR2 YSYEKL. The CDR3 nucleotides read TGCGCCAGCAGCCAAGAGGCCAAGAACACTGAAGCTTTCTTT. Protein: CASSQEAKNTEAFF.

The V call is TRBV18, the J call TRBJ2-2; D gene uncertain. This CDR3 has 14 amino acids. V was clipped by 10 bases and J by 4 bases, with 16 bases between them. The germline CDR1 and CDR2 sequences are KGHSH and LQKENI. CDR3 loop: CATLSGQRTGELFF. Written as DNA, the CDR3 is TGTGCCACCCTATCCGGGCAACGCACCGGGGAGCTGTTTTTT.

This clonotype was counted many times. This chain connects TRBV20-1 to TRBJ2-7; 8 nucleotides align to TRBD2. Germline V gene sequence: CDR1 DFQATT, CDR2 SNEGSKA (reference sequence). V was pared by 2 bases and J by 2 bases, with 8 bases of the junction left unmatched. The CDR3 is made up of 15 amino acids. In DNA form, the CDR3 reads TGCAGTGCTAGACCTGTAGCGGGACTGGCCTACGAGCAGTACTTC. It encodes CSARPVAGLAYEQYF.